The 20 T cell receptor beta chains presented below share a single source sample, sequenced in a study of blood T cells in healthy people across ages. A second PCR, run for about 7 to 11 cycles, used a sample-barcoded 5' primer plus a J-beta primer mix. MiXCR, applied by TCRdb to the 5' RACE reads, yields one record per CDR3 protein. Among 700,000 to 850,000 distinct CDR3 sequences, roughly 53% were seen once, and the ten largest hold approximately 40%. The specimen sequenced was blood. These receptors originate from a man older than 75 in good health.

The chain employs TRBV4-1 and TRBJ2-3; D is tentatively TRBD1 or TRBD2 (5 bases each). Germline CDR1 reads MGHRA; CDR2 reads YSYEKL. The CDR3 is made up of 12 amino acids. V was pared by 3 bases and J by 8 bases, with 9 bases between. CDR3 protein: CASSQGTTTQYF. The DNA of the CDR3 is TGCGCCAGCAGCCAGGGGACCACTACGCAGTATTTT.

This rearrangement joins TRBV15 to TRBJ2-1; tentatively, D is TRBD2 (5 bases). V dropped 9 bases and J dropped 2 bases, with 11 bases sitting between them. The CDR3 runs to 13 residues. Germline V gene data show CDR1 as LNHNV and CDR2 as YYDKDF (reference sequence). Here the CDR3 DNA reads TGTGCCACGAGGGAAGGGACCTACAATGAGCAGTTCTTC. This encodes CATREGTYNEQFF.

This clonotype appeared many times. The CDR3 DNA is TGTGCCAGCAGCTCCCCACTCCGGGCTTTGGCTAGCAATGAGCAGTTCTTC. It specifies CASSSPLRALASNEQFF. V and J are TRBV7-2 and TRBJ2-1; D is unresolved. Trimming cost V 4 bases and J 6 bases, with 22 bases left between them. Germline V gene sequence: CDR1 SGHTA, CDR2 FQGNSA. The CDR3 is made up of 17 amino acids.

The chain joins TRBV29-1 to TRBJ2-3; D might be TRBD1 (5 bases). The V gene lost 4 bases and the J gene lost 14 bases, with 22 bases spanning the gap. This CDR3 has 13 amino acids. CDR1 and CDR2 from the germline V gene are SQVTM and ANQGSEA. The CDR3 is CSVVTQGNGYAYF. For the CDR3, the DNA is TGCAGCGTTGTGACCCAGGGAAATGGATACGCGTATTTT.

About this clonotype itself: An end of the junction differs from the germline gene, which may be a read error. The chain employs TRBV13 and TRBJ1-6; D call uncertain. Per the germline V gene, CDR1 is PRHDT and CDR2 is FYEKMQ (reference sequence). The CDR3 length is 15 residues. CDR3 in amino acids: CASSLRTSYNSPPHF. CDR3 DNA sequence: TGTGCCAGCAGCTTACGCACCTCCTATAATTCACCCCCCCACTTT.

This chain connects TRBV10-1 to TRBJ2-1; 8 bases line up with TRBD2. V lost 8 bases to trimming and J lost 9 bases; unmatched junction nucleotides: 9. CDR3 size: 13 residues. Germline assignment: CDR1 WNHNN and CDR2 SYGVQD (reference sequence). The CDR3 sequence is CASSRTSFGEQFF. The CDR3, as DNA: TGCGCCAGCTCCCGGACTAGCTTCGGTGAGCAGTTCTTC.

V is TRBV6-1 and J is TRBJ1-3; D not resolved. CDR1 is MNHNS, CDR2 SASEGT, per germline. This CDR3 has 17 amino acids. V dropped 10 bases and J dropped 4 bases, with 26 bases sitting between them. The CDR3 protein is CANNCRGTRNRGNTIYF. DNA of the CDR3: TGTGCCAATAATTGCCGAGGCACCCGAAACAGAGGAAACACCATATATTTT.

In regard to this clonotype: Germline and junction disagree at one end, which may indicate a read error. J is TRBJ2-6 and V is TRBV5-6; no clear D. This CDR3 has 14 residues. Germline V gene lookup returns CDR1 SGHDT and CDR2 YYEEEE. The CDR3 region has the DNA TGTGCCAGCACCTTGGGATCTGGGGCCAACGTCCTGACTTTC. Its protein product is CASTLGSGANVLTF.

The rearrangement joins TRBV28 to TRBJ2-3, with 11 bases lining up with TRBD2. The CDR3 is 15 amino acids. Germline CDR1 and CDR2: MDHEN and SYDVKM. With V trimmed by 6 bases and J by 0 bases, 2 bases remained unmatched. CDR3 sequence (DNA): TGTGCCAGCAGAGTAGCGGGAGGGAGCACAGATACGCAGTATTTT. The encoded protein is CASRVAGGSTDTQYF. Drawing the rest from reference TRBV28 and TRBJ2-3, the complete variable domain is DVKVTQSSRYLVKRTGEKVFLECVQDMDHENMFWYRQDPGLGLRLIYFSYDVKMKEKGDIPEGYSVSREKKERFSLILESASTNQTSMYLCASRVAGGSTDTQYFGPGTRLTVL.

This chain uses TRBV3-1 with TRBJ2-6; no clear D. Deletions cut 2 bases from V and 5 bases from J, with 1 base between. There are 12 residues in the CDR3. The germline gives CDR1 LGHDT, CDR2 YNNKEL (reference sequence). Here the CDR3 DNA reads TGTGCCAGCAGCCAAAGGGCCAACGTCCTGACTTTC. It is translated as CASSQRANVLTF.

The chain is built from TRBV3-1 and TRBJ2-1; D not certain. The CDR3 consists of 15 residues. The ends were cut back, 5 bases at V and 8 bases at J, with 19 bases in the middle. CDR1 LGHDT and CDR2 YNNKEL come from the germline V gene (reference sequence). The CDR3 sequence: CASSKKAVRWDEQFF. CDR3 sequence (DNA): TGTGCCAGCAGCAAGAAGGCGGTACGCTGGGATGAGCAGTTCTTC.

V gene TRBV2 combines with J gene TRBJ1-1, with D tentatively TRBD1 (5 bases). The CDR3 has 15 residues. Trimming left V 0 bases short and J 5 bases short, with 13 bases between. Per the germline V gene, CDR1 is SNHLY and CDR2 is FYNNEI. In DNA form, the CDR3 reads TGTGCCAGCAGTGAAGCTGTCGGGGGGGGGACTGAAGCTTTCTTT. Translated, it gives CASSEAVGGGTEAFF.

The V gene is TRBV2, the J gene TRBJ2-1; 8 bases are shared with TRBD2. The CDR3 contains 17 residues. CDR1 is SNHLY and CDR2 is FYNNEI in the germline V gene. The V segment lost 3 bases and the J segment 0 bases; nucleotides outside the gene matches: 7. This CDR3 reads CASSDWASGSSYNEQFF. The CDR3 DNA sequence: TGTGCCAGCAGTGACTGGGCGAGCGGGAGCTCCTACAATGAGCAGTTCTTC. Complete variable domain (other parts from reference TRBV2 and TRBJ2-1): EPEVTQTPSHQVTQMGQEVILRCVPISNHLYFYWYRQILGQKVEFLVSFYNNEISEKSEIFDDQFSVERPDGSNFTLKIRSTKLEDSAMYFCASSDWASGSSYNEQFFGPGTRLTVL.

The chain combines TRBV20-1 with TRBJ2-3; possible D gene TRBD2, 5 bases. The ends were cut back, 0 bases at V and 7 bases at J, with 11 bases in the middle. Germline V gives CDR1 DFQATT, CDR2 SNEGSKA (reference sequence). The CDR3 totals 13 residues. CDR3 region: CSARDLGANTQYF. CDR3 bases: TGCAGTGCTAGAGATTTGGGAGCGAATACGCAGTATTTT.

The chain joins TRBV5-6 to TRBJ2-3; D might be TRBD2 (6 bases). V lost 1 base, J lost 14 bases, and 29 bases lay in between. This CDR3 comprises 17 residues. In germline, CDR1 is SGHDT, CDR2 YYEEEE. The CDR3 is CASSLTSGPSGYRDAYF. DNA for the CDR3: TGTGCCAGCAGCTTGACCAGCGGGCCCTCGGGGTACAGAGACGCGTATTTT. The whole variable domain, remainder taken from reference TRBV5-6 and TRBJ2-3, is DAGVTQSPTHLIKTRGQQVTLRCSPKSGHDTVSWYQQALGQGPQFIFQYYEEEERQRGNFPDRFSGHQFPNYSSELNVNALLLGDSALYLCASSLTSGPSGYRDAYFGPGTRLTVL.

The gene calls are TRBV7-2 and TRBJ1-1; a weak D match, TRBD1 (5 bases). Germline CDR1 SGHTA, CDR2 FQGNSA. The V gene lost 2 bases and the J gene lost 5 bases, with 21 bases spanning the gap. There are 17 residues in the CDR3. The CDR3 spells CASSLPLTVTIRTEAFF. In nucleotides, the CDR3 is TGTGCCAGCAGCTTACCGCTGACAGTAACCATAAGGACTGAAGCTTTCTTT.

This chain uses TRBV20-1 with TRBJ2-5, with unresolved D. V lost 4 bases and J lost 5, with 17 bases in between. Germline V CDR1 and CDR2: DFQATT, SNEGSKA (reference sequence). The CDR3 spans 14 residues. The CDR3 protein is CSATRTLTEETQYF. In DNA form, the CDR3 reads TGCAGTGCTACCCGGACCCTGACGGAGGAGACCCAGTACTTC.

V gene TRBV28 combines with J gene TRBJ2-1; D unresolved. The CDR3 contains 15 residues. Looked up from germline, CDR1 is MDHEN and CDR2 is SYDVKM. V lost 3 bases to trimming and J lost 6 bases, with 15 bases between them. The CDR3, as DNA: TGTGCCAGCAGTTTTAACCTGGATTGGGGCAATGAGCAGTTCTTC. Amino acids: CASSFNLDWGNEQFF.

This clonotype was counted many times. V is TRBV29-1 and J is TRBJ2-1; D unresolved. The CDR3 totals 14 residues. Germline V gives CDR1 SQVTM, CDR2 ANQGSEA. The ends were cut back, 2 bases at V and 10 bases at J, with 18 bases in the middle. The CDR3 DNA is TGCAGCGTTGAATCGCGGAGTCGGCGATTAGAGCAGTTCTTC. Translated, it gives CSVESRSRRLEQFF.

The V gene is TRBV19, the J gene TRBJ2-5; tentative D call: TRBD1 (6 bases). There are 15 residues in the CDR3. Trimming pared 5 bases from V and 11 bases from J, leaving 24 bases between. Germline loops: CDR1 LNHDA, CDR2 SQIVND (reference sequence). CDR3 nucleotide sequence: TGTGCCAGTAGTCCAGCAAGGACAGACTACAATGAGCAGTACTTC. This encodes CASSPARTDYNEQYF.